This paragraph covers one T cell receptor (beta chain) sequence. The antigen is undetermined. The CDR3 does not close with the conserved phenylalanine or tryptophan, likely indicating a read error. The source of the sample is a study of molecular identifiers for immune sequencing clone quantification. Via MiXCR, TCRdb re-called the PCR reads, giving one row per CDR3 protein. The top ten clones hold over 0.7% of a sample with about 320,000 distinct CDR3 sequences, about 22% of them seen once. Findings and caveats of the study: Whereas naive cells kept under 1% of molecules in clones above 20 RNA copies, such clones held over 98% in effectors.

CDR1 is SGHNT, CDR2 YYREEE, per germline (reference sequence). The CDR3 is 17 residues long. Input material: naive CD8+ T cells from blood, with Jurkat cell RNA spiked in. Subset of the sample: FACS-sorted CD8+CD4-CCR7+CD45RA+ naive T cells. This rearrangement joins TRBV5-4 to TRBJ2-3; 15 nucleotides align to TRBD2. This sequence was found in a human donor in good health. Some libraries in this study had Jurkat cell RNA spiked in. The CDR3 spells CACSPGLAGGHTDTQYS. The CDR3 DNA sequence: TGTGCCTGCAGCCCCGGACTAGCGGGGGGGCACACAGATACGCAGTATTCT.